This TCR beta chain was identified during a study of identical twins. Overall study findings and caveats: Not following the same donors, the study drew its conclusions from cross-sectional statistical analysis. Twin-shared out-of-frame alpha sequences were enriched for low generation probability.

With V trimmed by 4 bases and J by 4 bases, 5 bases remained unmatched. Germline V gene lookup returns CDR1 MDHEN and CDR2 SYDVKM. The CDR3 spans 15 residues. MiXCR, applied by TCRdb to the 5' RACE reads, yields one record per CDR3 protein. Altogether some 240,000 distinct CDR3 sequences are present, about 9% being singletons, with the ten largest covering about 3%. This clonotype was observed a handful of times. Its antigen is unknown. A further study also used this sample, focusing on yellow fever vaccine responses in identical twins.

The sample taken for sequencing was CD8+ T cells sorted from blood. J is TRBJ2-1 and V is TRBV28, with 9 bases aligning to TRBD2. The clonotype originates from a woman between 18 and 29 years old in good health. CDR3 protein: CASSSGTSLYNEQFF. CDR3 in DNA: TGTGCCAGCAGTTCCGGGACTAGCTTGTACAATGAGCAGTTCTTC.